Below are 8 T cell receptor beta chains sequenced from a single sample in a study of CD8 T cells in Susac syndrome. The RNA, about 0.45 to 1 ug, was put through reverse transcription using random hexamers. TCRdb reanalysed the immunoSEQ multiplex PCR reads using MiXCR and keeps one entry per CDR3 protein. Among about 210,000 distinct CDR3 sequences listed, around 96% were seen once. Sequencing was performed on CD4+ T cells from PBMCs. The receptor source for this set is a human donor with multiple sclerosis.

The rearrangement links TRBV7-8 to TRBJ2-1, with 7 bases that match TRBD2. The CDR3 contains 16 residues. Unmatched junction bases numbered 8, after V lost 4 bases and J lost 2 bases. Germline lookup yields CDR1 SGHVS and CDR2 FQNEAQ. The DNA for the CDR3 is TGTGCCAGCAGCTCCCGACTAGCCACAACCTACAATGAGCAGTTCTTC. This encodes CASSSRLATTYNEQFF.

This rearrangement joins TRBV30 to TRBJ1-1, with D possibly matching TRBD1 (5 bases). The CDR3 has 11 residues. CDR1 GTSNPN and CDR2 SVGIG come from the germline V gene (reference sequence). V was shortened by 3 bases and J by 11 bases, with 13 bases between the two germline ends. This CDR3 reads CAWSAAWGAFF. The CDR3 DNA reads TGTGCCTGGAGCGCCGCGTGGGGGGCTTTCTTT.

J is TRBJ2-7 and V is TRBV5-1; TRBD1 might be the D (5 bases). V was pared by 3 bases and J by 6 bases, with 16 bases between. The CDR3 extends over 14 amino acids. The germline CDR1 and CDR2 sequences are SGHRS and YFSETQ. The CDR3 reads CASSSERGSVEQYF. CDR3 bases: TGCGCCAGCAGCTCAGAAAGGGGTTCAGTCGAGCAGTACTTC.

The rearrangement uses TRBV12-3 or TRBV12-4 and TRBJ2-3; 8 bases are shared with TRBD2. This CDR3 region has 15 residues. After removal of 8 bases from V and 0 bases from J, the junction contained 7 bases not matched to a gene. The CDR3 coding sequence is TGTGCCAGCCATAATCTAGCGGGTAGCACAGATACGCAGTATTTT. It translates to CASHNLAGSTDTQYF.

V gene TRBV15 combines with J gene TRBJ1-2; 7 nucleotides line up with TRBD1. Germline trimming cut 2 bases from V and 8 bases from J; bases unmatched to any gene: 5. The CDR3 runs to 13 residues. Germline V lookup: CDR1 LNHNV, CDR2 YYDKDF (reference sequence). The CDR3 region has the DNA TGTGCCACCAGCAGATCCCACAGGGGCGGCTACACCTTC. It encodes CATSRSHRGGYTF.

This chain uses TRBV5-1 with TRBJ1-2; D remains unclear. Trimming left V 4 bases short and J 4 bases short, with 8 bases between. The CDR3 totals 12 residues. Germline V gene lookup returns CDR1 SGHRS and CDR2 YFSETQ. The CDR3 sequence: CASSGSIYGYTF. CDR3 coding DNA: TGCGCCAGCAGCGGCAGCATCTATGGCTACACCTTC.

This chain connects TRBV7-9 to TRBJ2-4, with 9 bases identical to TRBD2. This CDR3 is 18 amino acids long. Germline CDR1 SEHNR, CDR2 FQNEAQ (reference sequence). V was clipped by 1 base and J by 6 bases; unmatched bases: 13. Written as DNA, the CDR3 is TGTGCCAGCAGCTTAGGAGGAACTAGCGGGTCCATGGGAAACATTCAGTACTTC. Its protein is CASSLGGTSGSMGNIQYF.

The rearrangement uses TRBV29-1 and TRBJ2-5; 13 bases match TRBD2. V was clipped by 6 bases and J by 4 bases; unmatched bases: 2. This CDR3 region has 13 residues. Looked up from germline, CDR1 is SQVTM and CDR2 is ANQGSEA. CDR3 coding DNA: TGCAGCGTGCGGACTAGCGGGAGAGAGACCCAGTACTTC. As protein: CSVRTSGRETQYF.